The rows below give T cell receptor beta chains drawn from one sample of a study of neoadjuvant nivolumab and ipilimumab in lung cancer. This table comes from immunoSEQ multiplex PCR, and its TCRdb copy is limited to in-frame clones, with some not included. Of approximately 29,000 clones listed, 83% are singletons. Sample: tumor tissue, taken after neoadjuvant nivolumab, alone or with ipilimumab, at or shortly before surgery. The receptors originated from an adult with non-small cell lung cancer. Both conserved end residues are part of each CDR3. The order of the fields is clone size, J gene, V gene, D gene, CDR3 DNA, CDR3 protein. A D gene is named only where the DNA matches it firmly. Size is stated for part of the rows, as once, few or many counts, or as a class when the clone is expanded.

medium-sized TRBJ1-2 TRBV6-1 - TGTGCCAGCACGTGGGCAGGGGATGGCTACACCTTC CASTWAGDGYTF
- TRBJ2-7 TRBV7-7 - TGTGCTAGCAGCTTATATACCCCGCCGACAGCCGCTAACCTCTACTTC CASSLYTPPTAANLYF
- TRBJ1-5 TRBV7-9 - TGTGCCAGCAGCTTCGAGAGGGGGATCGGCAATCAGCCCCAGCATTTT CASSFERGIGNQPQHF
few TRBJ2-7 TRBV18 - TGTGCCAGCTCAGCCCCGACGGACCTCACCTACGAGCAGTACTTC CASSAPTDLTYEQYF
once TRBJ1-4 TRBV18 TRBD1 TGTGCCAGCTCACCACCCTTAACGGGACAGGGGGGTATATATGGTGAAAAACTGTTTTTT CASSPPLTGQGGIYGEKLFF
- TRBJ2-2 TRBV18 - TGTGCCAGCTCACCACTAGCGGCGAACACCGGGGAGCTGTTTTTT CASSPLAANTGELFF
- TRBJ2-7 TRBV4-2 TRBD1 TGTGCCAGCAGCCAAGCCTCCGGACAGGCCTTCTCCTACGAGCAGTACTTC CASSQASGQAFSYEQYF
- TRBJ1-1 TRBV27 TRBD1 TGTGCCAGCAGTGGGGGACAGGGAGTGGGGGACACTGAAGCTTTCTTT CASSGGQGVGDTEAFF
- TRBJ1-4 TRBV19 - TGTGCCAGTAGTATTCGGTCGAGGGAAAAACTGTTTTTT CASSIRSREKLFF
- TRBJ1-1 TRBV7-2 - TGTGCCAGCAGCCCCCCCGACCGGGGGAACACTGAAGCTTTCTTT CASSPPDRGNTEAFF
- TRBJ1-1 TRBV18 - TGTGCCAGCTCACTGGCAGCCAGGTTGGCTGAAGCTTTCTTT CASSLAARLAEAFF
- TRBJ2-7 TRBV5-1 TRBD2 TGCGCCAGCAGCTTGAGCGGGGGGCCAATCTACGAGCAGTACTTC CASSLSGGPIYEQYF
- TRBJ1-3 TRBV7-2 - TGTGCCAGCAGCTTAAGTATTGGGAAAGGCGGAAACACCATATATTTT CASSLSIGKGGNTIYF
few TRBJ2-7 TRBV5-4 TRBD2 TGTGCCAGCAGCCGGGGGGGCTACGAGCAGTACTTC CASSRGGYEQYF
- TRBJ1-2 TRBV7-9 - TGTGCCAGCAGCTTAGCTGGAGCGGACTATGGCTACACCTTC CASSLAGADYGYTF
- TRBJ2-1 TRBV30 - TGTGCCTGGGTTAGTCGGAATGAGCAGTTCTTC CAWVSRNEQFF
- TRBJ1-5 TRBV18 - TGTGCCAGCTCACCCCTGGGCCTCACGGGGGTTAGCAATCAGCCCCAGCATTTT CASSPLGLTGVSNQPQHF